Shown below are 7 T cell receptor beta chains from a single sample sequenced in a study of low-dose radiotherapy and immunotherapy resistance in tumors. Both TCRalpha and TCRbeta chains were reverse transcribed with V-gene-specific primers. TCRs were put through 15 to 25 PCR cycles of amplification with Phusion. A constant-region primer and the V-primer adapter served as the primer pair. TCRdb re-derived calls from the reads in MiXCR, one entry per CDR3 protein. The repertoire has some 57,000 distinct CDR3 sequences, about 23% of them found once; the top ten carry around 7%. Sample time point: after trial treatment. Documented treatment: LDRT plus nivolumab, ipilimumab, low-dose cyclophosphamide and aspirin (RACIN trial). Sequenced here: PBMCs, sampled after low-dose radiotherapy plus immunotherapy. These receptors originate from a male donor with prostate cancer.

This clonotype has just one count. This sequence is one base from a far larger clone and is likely a read error. The chain combines TRBV28 with TRBJ2-1, with TRBD2 identical over 8 bases. Germline CDR1 and CDR2: MDHEN and SYDVKM. The V segment lost 5 bases and the J segment 6 bases; nucleotides outside the gene matches: 9. This CDR3 region has 15 residues. The CDR3 coding sequence is TGTGCCAGCAGTGTGAGCAGCGGGAGTTCCAATGAGCAGTTCTTC. Translated: CASSVSSGSSNEQFF.

The rearrangement uses TRBV6-6 and TRBJ2-7, with TRBD1 identical over 9 bases. Trimming cost V 6 bases and J 7 bases; bases outside gene matches: 7. Germline lookup yields CDR1 MNHNY and CDR2 SVGAGI (reference sequence). The length of the CDR3 is 13 residues. CDR3 sequence (DNA): TGTGCCAGCAGCTCGACAGGGGGAGAAGAGCAGTACTTC. It translates to CASSSTGGEEQYF.

The CDR3 sequence: CASSLAGGNEQFF. The CDR3 nucleotides are TGTGCCAGCAGCTTGGCCGGAGGCAATGAGCAGTTCTTC. The rearrangement joins TRBV5-5 to TRBJ2-1; D is possibly TRBD2 (5 bases). Germline assignment: CDR1 SGHKS and CDR2 YYEKEE (reference sequence). Trimming left V 0 bases short and J 6 bases short, with 7 bases between. The CDR3 contains 13 residues.

A note on this clonotype: A far larger clone is only one base removed, so a read error is likely. The V call is TRBV5-4, the J call TRBJ2-5; possibly TRBD2 for D (5 bases). CDR3 length: 14 residues. Germline V gene data show CDR1 as SGHNT and CDR2 as YYREEE (reference sequence). With 3 bases removed from V and 11 bases from J, the gap between germline ends came to 20 bases. CDR3 DNA: TGTGCCAGCAGCTCCTGGGGTAGCGCAAATGAGCAGTACTTC. This sequence encodes CASSSWGSANEQYF.

This clonotype was recorded many times. This chain links TRBV12-3 or TRBV12-4 with TRBJ2-1; 13 bases agree with TRBD2. Germline trimming cut 6 bases from V and 6 bases from J; bases unmatched to any gene: 11. The CDR3 totals 17 residues. CDR3 coding DNA: TGTGCCAGCAGCCGACCTCGGACTAGCGGGAGCCTCAATGAGCAGTTCTTC. It is translated as CASSRPRTSGSLNEQFF.

Regarding this clonotype: A far larger clone is one base from this, pointing to a likely read error. The chain links TRBV24-1 to TRBJ2-5; TRBD2 agrees at 9 bases. V was pared by 4 bases and J by 11 bases, with 16 bases of the junction left unmatched. Germline values: CDR1 KGHDR, CDR2 SFDVKD. There are 16 residues in the CDR3. The CDR3 DNA follows: TGTGCCACCAGTGACCCTAGCGGGAACTCCTACAATGAGCAGTACTTC. This codes for CATSDPSGNSYNEQYF.

This clonotype occurred many times. The chain combines TRBV5-4 with TRBJ2-3; 10 nucleotides line up with TRBD2. Trimming at V came to 4 bases and at J to 0 bases, leaving 8 bases not matched to a gene. This CDR3 is built from 17 residues. Germline CDR1 is SGHNT and CDR2 is YYREEE (reference sequence). The CDR3 DNA is TGTGCCAGCAGCCTCAAACTAGCGGGGCCTAGCACAGATACGCAGTATTTT. Its translation: CASSLKLAGPSTDTQYF.